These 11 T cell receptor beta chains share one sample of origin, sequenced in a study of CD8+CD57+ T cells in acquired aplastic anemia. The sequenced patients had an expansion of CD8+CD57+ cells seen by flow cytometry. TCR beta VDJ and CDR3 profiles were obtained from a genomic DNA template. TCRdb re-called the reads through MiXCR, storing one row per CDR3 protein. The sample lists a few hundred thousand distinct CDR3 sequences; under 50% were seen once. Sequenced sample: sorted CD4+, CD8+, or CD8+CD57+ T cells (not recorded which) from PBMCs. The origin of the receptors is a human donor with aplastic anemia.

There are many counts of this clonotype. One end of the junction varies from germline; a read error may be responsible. The CDR3 protein is CASSLVQGGGPEAFF. The CDR3 DNA follows: TGTGCCAGCAGCTTGGTACAGGGAGGGGGACCTGAGGCTTTCTTT. The chain couples TRBV7-9 to TRBJ1-1, with D perhaps TRBD1 (6 bases). The CDR3 length is 15 residues. The germline V gene has CDR1 SEHNR and CDR2 FQNEAQ (reference sequence).

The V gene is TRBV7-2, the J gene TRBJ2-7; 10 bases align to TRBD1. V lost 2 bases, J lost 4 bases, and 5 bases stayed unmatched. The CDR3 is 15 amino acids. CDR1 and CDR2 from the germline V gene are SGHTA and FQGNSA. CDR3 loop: CASSLLSGQGYEQYF. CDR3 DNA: TGTGCCAGCAGCTTATTATCGGGACAGGGGTACGAGCAGTACTTC.

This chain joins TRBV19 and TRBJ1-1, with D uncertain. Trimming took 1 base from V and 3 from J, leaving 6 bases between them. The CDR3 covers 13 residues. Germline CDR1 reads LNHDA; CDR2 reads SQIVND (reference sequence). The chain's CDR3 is CASSIVRDTEAFF. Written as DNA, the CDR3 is TGTGCCAGTAGTATAGTAAGGGACACTGAAGCTTTCTTT.

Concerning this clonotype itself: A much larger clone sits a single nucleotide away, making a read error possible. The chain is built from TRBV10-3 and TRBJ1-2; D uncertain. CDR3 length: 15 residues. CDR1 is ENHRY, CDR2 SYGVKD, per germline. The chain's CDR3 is CAISSQRIIDTNPPF. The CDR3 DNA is TGTGCCATCAGTTCCCAGAGGATAATCGATACTAACCCACCCTTC.

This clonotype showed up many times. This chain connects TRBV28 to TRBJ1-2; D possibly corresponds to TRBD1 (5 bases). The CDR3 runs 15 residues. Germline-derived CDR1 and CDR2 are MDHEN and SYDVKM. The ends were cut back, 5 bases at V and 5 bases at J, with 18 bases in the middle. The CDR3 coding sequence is TGTGCCAGCAGTGAACATGGGGGAAATCCGTATGGCTACACCTTC. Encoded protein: CASSEHGGNPYGYTF.

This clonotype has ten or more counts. The DNA of the CDR3 is TGTGCCAGCAGCGTAGCCCCGGCGGACCGAAATCGGCAGTACTTC. This gives the protein CASSVAPADRNRQYF. This chain joins TRBV9 and TRBJ2-5; the D is unclear. The V gene's germline CDR1 is SGDLS and CDR2 YYNGEE. V gave up 0 bases and J gave up 11 bases, with 20 bases separating them. The CDR3 spans 15 residues.

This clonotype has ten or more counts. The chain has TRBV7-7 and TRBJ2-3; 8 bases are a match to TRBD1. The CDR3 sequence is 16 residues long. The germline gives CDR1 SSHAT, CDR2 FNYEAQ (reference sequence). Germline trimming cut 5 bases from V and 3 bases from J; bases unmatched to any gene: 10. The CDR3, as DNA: TGTGCCAGCAGCCCCCATCCGCAGGGGGCTACAGATACGCAGTATTTT. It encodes CASSPHPQGATDTQYF.

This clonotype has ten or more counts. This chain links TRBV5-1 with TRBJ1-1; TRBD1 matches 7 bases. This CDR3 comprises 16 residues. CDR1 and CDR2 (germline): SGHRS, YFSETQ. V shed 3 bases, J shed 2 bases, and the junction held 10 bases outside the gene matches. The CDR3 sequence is CASSSGDRSKNTEAFF. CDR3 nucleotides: TGCGCCAGCAGCTCCGGGGACAGATCCAAAAACACTGAAGCTTTCTTT.

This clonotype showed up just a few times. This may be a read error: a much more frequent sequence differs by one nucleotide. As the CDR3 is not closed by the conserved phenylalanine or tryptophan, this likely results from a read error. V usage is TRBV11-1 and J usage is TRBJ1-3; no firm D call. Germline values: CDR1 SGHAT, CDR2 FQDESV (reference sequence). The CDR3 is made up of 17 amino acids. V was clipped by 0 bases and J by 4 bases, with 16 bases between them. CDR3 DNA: TGTGCCAGCAGCTTAGCGTCGTCAGGCCTCGGAGGAAACACCATATATCTT. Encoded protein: CASSLASSGLGGNTIYL.

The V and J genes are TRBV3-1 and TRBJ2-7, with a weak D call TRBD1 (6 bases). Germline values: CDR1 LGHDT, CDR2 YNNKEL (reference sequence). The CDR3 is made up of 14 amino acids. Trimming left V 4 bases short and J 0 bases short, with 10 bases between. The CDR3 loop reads CASSRQAISYEQYF. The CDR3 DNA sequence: TGTGCCAGCAGCCGACAGGCCATCTCCTACGAGCAGTACTTC.

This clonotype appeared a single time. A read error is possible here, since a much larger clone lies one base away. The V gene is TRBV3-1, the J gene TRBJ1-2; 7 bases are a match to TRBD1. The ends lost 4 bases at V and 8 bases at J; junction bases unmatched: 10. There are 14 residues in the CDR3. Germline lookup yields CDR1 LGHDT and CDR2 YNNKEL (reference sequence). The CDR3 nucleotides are TGTGCCAGCAGCCCTGGCCGACAGGGTCGAGGCTACACCTTC. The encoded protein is CASSPGRQGRGYTF.